Below, 3 T cell receptor beta chains from the same sample are listed, as sequenced in a study of blood T cell repertoires in COVID-19. Assay used: immunoSEQ multiplex PCR; TCRdb lists only in-frame clones, some missing. The sample includes tens of thousands of clones, around nine tenths seen only once; the top ten take about 64%. The sample was peripheral blood. All receptors derive from a man between 65 and 85 years old with acute or convalescent COVID-19.

CDR3 sequence reads: CASSLFRGTEAFF. In nucleotides, the CDR3 is TGTGCCAGCAGTTTGTTCCGAGGGACTGAAGCTTTCTTT. The chain is built from TRBV27 and TRBJ1-1, with D hard to call. This CDR3 spans 13 amino acids. Trimming took 3 bases from V and 5 from J, leaving 10 bases between them. CDR1 and CDR2 (germline): MNHEY, SMNVEV (reference sequence).

Here the CDR3 DNA reads TGCAGCGTTCTGCTCCCCAGGGAAGAGACCCAGTACTTC. Its protein is CSVLLPREETQYF. The rearrangement joins TRBV29-1 to TRBJ2-5; D possibly corresponds to TRBD1 (5 bases). V dropped 5 bases and J dropped 3 bases, with 13 bases sitting between them. The CDR3 length is 13 residues. Germline lookup yields CDR1 SQVTM and CDR2 ANQGSEA.

This clone has just one count. The chain combines TRBV5-1 with TRBJ1-2; the D gene is possibly TRBD1 (5 bases). The germline CDR1 and CDR2 sequences are SGHRS and YFSETQ. The CDR3 sequence is 15 residues long. The V and J ends lost 4 bases and 3 bases respectively, with 16 bases between them. The CDR3 protein is CASSPEQGAYYGYTF. The CDR3 DNA reads TGCGCCAGCAGCCCCGAACAAGGGGCATACTATGGCTACACCTTC.